This TCR beta chain was retrieved from a study of blood T cells in healthy people across ages. With 4 bases removed from V and 2 bases from J, the gap between germline ends came to 9 bases. The CDR3 has 14 residues. CDR1 and CDR2 (germline): KGHDR, SFDVKD. Next came a second PCR, run for about 6 to 11 cycles, which used a sample-barcoded 5' primer along with a J-beta primer mix. TCRdb fed the 5' RACE reads into MiXCR, producing one record per CDR3 protein. The repertoire holds over a million distinct CDR3 sequences, with 40% to 50% as singletons. The sample comprised blood. This receptor was taken from an older woman in good health. The V gene is TRBV24-1, the J gene TRBJ2-3; weak D call: TRBD2 (6 bases). The CDR3 DNA reads TGTGCCACCAGTGAGGGGAGGACCACAGATACGCAGTATTTT. Amino acid sequence: CATSEGRTTDTQYF.